The 15 T cell receptor beta chains reported below all come from one sample, sequenced in a study of brain metastases from non-small cell lung cancer. Using immunoSEQ multiplex PCR, the repertoire was profiled, and TCRdb retains in-frame clones only, with some absent. The sample lists a few thousand clones; almost 85% were seen once. Sequencing used primary lung tumor tissue. The receptors stem from a donor at least 40 years old with non-small cell lung cancer.

The count of this clone is one. For the CDR3, the DNA is TGTGCCACTTCCTCACAAGCAACTAATGAAAAACTGTTTTTT. Encoded protein: CATSSQATNEKLFF. V is TRBV10-3 and J is TRBJ1-4; no definite D call. This CDR3 region has 14 residues. Trimming cost V 10 bases and J 0 bases, with 12 bases left between them. CDR1 ENHRY and CDR2 SYGVKD come from the germline V gene.

The gene calls are TRBV9 and TRBJ2-2; D gene uncertain. The CDR3 is 12 residues long. The germline V gene has CDR1 SGDLS and CDR2 YYNGEE. Trimming removed 2 bases at V and 4 bases at J, with 3 bases between. The CDR3 nucleotides are TGTGCCAGCAGCGTCCGCACCGGGGAGCTGTTTTTT. It encodes CASSVRTGELFF.

V and J are TRBV6-5 and TRBJ2-7; D is unresolved. The germline V gene has CDR1 MNHEY and CDR2 SVGAGI. Deletions cut 7 bases from V and 2 bases from J, with 12 bases between. The CDR3 is 13 residues long. The CDR3 nucleotides are TGTGCCAGCAAGTGGGCATCCGCCTACGAGCAGTACTTC. Protein sequence: CASKWASAYEQYF.

J is TRBJ2-1 and V is TRBV7-3; 7 bases map to TRBD1. The CDR3 extends over 15 amino acids. V lost 1 base, J lost 9 bases, and 9 bases stayed unmatched. CDR1 is SGHTA, CDR2 FQGTGA, per germline. CDR3 sequence reads: CASSLNFLPGGEQFF. For the CDR3, the DNA is TGTGCCAGCAGCTTAAATTTCCTCCCAGGGGGTGAGCAGTTCTTC.

The rearrangement links TRBV20-1 to TRBJ1-2; D possibly corresponds to TRBD1 (6 bases). V gave up 3 bases and J gave up 8 bases, with 10 bases separating them. This CDR3 is 11 amino acids long. Germline CDR1 is DFQATT and CDR2 is SNEGSKA (reference sequence). CDR3 sequence reads: CSARTGWGYTF. In DNA form, the CDR3 reads TGCAGTGCTAGGACAGGTTGGGGCTACACCTTC.

CDR3 loop: CASSLDTGFYNEQFF. CDR3 bases: TGTGCCAGCAGCTTAGATACAGGATTCTACAATGAGCAGTTCTTC. The chain employs TRBV7-2 and TRBJ2-1, with D possibly being TRBD1 (5 bases). Germline values: CDR1 SGHTA, CDR2 FQGNSA. The CDR3 has 15 residues. V lost 1 base and J 3 bases, leaving 10 bases between the germline ends. The full variable domain, in which reference TRBV7-2 and TRBJ2-1 provide the parts outside the CDR3, is GAGVSQSPSNKVTEKGKDVELRCDPISGHTALYWYRQSLGQGLEFLIYFQGNSAPDKSGLPSDRFSAERTGGSVSTLTIQRTQQEDSAVYLCASSLDTGFYNEQFFGPGTRLTVL.

This chain joins TRBV6-1 and TRBJ2-1; D gene ambiguous. The CDR3 is made up of 14 amino acids. CDR1 MNHNS and CDR2 SASEGT come from the germline V gene. Trimming left V 2 bases short and J 5 bases short, with 10 bases between. The CDR3 reads CASSEFRMNNEQFF. The CDR3 DNA is TGTGCCAGCAGTGAATTTAGGATGAACAATGAGCAGTTCTTC.

A remark on this clone: Other DNA sequences of this sample code for an identical CDR3. This chain connects TRBV19 to TRBJ1-1, with 7 bases lining up with TRBD1. Trimming removed 5 bases from V and 4 bases from J; junction bases left unmatched: 7. The CDR3 spans 14 residues. The germline CDR1 and CDR2 sequences are LNHDA and SQIVND (reference sequence). CDR3 residues: CASSFRDRGTEAFF. In DNA, the CDR3 is TGTGCCAGTAGTTTCCGGGACAGAGGCACTGAAGCTTTCTTT.

This sequence joins TRBV4-2 and TRBJ2-1; D uncertain. The CDR3 totals 13 residues. V gave up 1 base and J gave up 5 bases, with 6 bases separating them. Germline lookup yields CDR1 LGHNA and CDR2 YNFKEQ. The CDR3 loop is CASSQVTHNEQFF. The DNA for the CDR3 is TGTGCCAGCAGCCAAGTAACCCACAATGAGCAGTTCTTC.

This chain joins TRBV4-2 and TRBJ2-3, with 7 bases fitting TRBD2. The ends lost 4 bases at V and 8 bases at J; junction bases unmatched: 15. Per the germline V gene, CDR1 is LGHNA and CDR2 is YNFKEQ. This CDR3 has 16 residues. The CDR3 loop reads CASSPKRAGPPGTQYF. The DNA of the CDR3 is TGTGCCAGCAGCCCCAAGCGAGCGGGACCGCCTGGTACGCAGTATTTT.

The J gene is TRBJ1-4, the V gene TRBV9; possible D gene TRBD1, 5 bases. Per the germline V gene, CDR1 is SGDLS and CDR2 is YYNGEE. The CDR3 is 16 amino acids. Trimming pared 2 bases from V and 8 bases from J, leaving 19 bases between. CDR3 DNA sequence: TGTGCCAGCAGCGTGGGGCCGGGAGTTGGTCGGGAAAAACTGTTTTTT. Its translation: CASSVGPGVGREKLFF.

V usage is TRBV11-3 and J usage is TRBJ2-2; no definite D call. The CDR3 extends over 14 amino acids. V shed 1 base and J shed 1 base, with 4 bases lying between them. The germline V gene encodes CDR1 SGHNT and CDR2 YENEEA. The DNA of the CDR3 is TGTGCCAGCAGCTTAGCTGGGAACACCGGGGAGCTGTTTTTT. It yields the protein CASSLAGNTGELFF.

The rearrangement joins TRBV5-1 to TRBJ2-1; 12 bases map to TRBD1. Germline values: CDR1 SGHRS, CDR2 YFSETQ. The V and J ends lost 0 bases and 7 bases, in that order; junction bases with no gene match: 5. This CDR3 contains 16 residues. The CDR3 sequence: CASSLDPGQGANEQFF. CDR3 nucleotide sequence: TGCGCCAGCAGCTTGGACCCGGGACAGGGGGCGAATGAGCAGTTCTTC.

The chain uses TRBV28 and TRBJ1-1; the D is unclear. CDR3 length equals 11 residues. Trimming took 10 bases from V and 10 from J, leaving 16 bases between them. The germline CDR1 and CDR2 sequences are MDHEN and SYDVKM. This CDR3 reads CATTSLVGAFF. The DNA for the CDR3 is TGTGCCACCACCTCCTTGGTCGGAGCTTTCTTT.

The chain is built from TRBV4-2 and TRBJ2-7, with 13 bases lining up with TRBD2. The CDR3 extends over 16 amino acids. CDR1 is LGHNA and CDR2 is YNFKEQ in the germline V gene. Germline trimming cut 4 bases from V and 3 bases from J; bases unmatched to any gene: 6. DNA for the CDR3: TGTGCCAGCAGCCCGCGACTAGCGGGAGGAATCTACGAGCAGTACTTC. Translating gives CASSPRLAGGIYEQYF.